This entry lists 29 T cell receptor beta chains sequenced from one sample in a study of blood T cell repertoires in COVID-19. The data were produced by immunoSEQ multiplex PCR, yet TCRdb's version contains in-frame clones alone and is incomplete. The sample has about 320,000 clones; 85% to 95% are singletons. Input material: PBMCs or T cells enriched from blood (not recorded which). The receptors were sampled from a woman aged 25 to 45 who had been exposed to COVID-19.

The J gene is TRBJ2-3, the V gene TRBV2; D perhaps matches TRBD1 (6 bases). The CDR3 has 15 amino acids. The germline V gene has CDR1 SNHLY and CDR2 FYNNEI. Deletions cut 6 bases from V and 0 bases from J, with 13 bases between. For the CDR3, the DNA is TGTGCCAGCAGCCGCGGACAGATTAGCACAGATACGCAGTATTTT. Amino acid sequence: CASSRGQISTDTQYF.

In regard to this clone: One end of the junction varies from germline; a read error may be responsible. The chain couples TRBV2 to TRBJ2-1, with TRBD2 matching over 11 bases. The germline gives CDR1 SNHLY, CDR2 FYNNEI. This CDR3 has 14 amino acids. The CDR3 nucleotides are TGTGCCAGCAGTGAGCCTAGAATAGCGGGGGGGTTTCTCTTC. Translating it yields CASSEPRIAGGFLF.

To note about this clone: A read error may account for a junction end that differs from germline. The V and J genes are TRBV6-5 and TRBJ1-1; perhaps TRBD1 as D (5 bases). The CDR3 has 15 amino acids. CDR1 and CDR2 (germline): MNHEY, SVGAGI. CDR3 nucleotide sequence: TGTACCAGCAGTCCGAACCGGAGGGGCGGCACTGAAGCTTTCTTT. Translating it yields CTSSPNRRGGTEAFF.

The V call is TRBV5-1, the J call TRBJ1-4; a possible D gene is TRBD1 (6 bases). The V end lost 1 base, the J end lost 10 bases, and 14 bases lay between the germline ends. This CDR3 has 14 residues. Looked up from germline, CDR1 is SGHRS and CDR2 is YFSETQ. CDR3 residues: CASSLYRDGGKLFF. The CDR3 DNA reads TGCGCCAGCAGCTTGTACAGGGACGGCGGAAAACTGTTTTTT.

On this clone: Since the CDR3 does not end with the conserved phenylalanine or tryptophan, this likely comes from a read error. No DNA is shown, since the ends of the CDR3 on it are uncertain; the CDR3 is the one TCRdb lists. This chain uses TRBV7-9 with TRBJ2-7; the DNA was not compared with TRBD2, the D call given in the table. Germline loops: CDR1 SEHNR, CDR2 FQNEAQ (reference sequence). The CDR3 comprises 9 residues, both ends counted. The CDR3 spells CASSLAPHS.

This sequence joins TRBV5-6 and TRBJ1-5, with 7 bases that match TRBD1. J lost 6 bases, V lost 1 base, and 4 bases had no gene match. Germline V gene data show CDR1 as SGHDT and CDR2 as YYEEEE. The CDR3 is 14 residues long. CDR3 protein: CASSLRGGGQPQHF. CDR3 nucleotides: TGTGCCAGCAGCTTGCGAGGGGGCGGTCAGCCCCAGCATTTT. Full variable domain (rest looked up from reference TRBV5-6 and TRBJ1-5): DAGVTQSPTHLIKTRGQQVTLRCSPKSGHDTVSWYQQALGQGPQFIFQYYEEEERQRGNFPDRFSGHQFPNYSSELNVNALLLGDSALYLCASSLRGGGQPQHFGDGTRLSIL.

The CDR3 spells CASTAGLYGYTF. The CDR3 DNA sequence: TGTGCCAGTACCGCAGGGCTCTATGGCTACACCTTC. The rearrangement uses TRBV19 and TRBJ1-2, with D tentatively TRBD1 (5 bases). The CDR3 contains 12 residues. Trimming cost V 7 bases and J 4 bases, with 10 bases left between them. The germline CDR1 and CDR2 sequences are LNHDA and SQIVND (reference sequence).

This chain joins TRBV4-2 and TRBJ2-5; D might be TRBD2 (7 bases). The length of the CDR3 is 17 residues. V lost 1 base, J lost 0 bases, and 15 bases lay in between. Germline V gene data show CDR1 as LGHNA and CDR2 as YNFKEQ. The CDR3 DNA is TGTGCCAGCAGCCAAGGGGCGGAGGGGGGGTACCAAGAGACCCAGTACTTC. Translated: CASSQGAEGGYQETQYF.

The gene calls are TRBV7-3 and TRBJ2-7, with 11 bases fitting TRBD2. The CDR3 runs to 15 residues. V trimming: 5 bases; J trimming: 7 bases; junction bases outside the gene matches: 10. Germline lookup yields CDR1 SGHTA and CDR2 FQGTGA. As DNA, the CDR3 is TGTGCCAGCAGCGGTAGCGGGGGGGCCTTCCGAGAGCAGTACTTC. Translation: CASSGSGGAFREQYF.

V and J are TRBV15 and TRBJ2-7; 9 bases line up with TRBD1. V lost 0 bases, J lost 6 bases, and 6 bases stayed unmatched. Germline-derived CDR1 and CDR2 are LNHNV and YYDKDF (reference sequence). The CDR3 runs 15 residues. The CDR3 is CATSREPGTGSEQYF. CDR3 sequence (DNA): TGTGCCACCAGCAGAGAACCCGGGACAGGGAGCGAGCAGTACTTC.

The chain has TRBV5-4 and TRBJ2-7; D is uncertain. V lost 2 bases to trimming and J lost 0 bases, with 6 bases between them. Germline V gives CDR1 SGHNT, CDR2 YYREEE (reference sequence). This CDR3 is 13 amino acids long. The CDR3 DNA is TGTGCCAGCAGCTTCTCAGGCTCCTACGAGCAGTACTTC. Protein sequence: CASSFSGSYEQYF.

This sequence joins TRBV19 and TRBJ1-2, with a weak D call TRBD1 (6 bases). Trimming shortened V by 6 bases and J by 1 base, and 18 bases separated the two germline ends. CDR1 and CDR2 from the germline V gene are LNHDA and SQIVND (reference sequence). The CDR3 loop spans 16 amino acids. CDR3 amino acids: CASSPYTRTVNYGYTF. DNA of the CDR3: TGTGCCAGTAGCCCCTACACGAGGACAGTTAACTATGGCTACACCTTC.

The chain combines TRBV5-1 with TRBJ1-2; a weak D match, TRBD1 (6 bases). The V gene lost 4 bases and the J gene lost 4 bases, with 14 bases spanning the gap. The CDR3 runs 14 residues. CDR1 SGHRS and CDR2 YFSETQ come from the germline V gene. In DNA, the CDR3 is TGCGCCAGCAGCGAGGGGGTGCTAGTCTATGGCTACACCTTC. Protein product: CASSEGVLVYGYTF.

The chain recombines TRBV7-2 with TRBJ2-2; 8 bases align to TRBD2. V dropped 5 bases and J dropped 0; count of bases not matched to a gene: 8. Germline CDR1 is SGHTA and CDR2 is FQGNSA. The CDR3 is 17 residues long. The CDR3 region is CASSLQGAGANTGELFF. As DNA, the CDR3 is TGTGCCAGCAGCCTGCAAGGAGCGGGGGCGAACACCGGGGAGCTGTTTTTT.

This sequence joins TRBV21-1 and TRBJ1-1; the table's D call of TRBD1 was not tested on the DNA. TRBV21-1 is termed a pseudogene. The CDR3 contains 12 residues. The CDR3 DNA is TGTGCCAGCATAGACAGGAACACTGAAGCTTTCTTT. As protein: CASIDRNTEAFF.

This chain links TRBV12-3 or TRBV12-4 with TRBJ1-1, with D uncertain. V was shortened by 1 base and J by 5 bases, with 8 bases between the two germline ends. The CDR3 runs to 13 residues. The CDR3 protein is CASSLVRQTEAFF. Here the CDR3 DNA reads TGTGCCAGCAGTTTAGTGAGGCAAACTGAAGCTTTCTTT.

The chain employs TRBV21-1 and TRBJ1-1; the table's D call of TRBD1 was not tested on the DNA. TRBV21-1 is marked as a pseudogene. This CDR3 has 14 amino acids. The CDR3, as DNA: TGTGCCAGCAGCTCCCACTTTGGGCAAACTGAAGCTTTCTTT. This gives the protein CASSSHFGQTEAFF.

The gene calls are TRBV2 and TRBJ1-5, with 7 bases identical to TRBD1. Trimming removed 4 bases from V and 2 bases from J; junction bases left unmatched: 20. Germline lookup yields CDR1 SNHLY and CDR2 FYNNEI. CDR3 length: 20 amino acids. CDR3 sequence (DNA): TGTGCCAGCAGTGGCCTGGTGGGACAGACGTCTTGGGAGGGCAATCAGCCCCAGCATTTT. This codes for CASSGLVGQTSWEGNQPQHF.

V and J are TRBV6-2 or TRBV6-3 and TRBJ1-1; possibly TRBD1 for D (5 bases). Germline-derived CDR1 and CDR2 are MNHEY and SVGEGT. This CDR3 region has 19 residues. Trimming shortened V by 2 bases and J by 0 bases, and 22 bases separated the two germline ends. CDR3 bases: TGTGCCAGCAGTTACCCTACCTCAGGGCCTACGCAAATGAACACTGAAGCTTTCTTT. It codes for CASSYPTSGPTQMNTEAFF.

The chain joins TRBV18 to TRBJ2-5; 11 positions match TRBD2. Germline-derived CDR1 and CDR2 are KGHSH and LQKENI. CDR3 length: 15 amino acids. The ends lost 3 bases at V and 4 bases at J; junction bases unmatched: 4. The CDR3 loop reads CASSPSGGATETQYF. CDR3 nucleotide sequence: TGTGCCAGCTCACCTAGCGGGGGGGCCACAGAGACCCAGTACTTC.

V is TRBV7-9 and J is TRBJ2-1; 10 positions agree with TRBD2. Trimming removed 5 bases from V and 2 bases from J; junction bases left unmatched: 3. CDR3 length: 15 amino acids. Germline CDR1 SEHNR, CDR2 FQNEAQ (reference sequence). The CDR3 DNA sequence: TGTGCCAGCAGCCTGAGCGGGGGGGCCTACAATGAGCAGTTCTTC. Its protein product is CASSLSGGAYNEQFF.

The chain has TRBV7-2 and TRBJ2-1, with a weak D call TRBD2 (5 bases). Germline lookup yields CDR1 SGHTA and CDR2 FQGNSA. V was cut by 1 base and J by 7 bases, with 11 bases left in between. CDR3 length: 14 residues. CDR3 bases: TGTGCCAGCAGCTTAGGTCTAGCTTTGAATGAGCAGTTCTTC. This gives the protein CASSLGLALNEQFF.

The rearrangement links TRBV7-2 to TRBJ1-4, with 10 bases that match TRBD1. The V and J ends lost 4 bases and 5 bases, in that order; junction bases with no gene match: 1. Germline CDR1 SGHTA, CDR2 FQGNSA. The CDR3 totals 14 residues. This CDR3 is CASSWGQGNEKLFF. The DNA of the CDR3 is TGTGCCAGCAGCTGGGGACAGGGGAATGAAAAACTGTTTTTT.

The CDR3 DNA sequence: TGCGCCAGCAGCTCCGACCCTAGTGGGGGCTACACCTTC. It encodes CASSSDPSGGYTF. The chain is built from TRBV5-1 and TRBJ1-2, with no clear D. With 3 bases removed from V and 8 bases from J, the gap between germline ends came to 14 bases. This CDR3 is 13 amino acids long. Germline values: CDR1 SGHRS, CDR2 YFSETQ.

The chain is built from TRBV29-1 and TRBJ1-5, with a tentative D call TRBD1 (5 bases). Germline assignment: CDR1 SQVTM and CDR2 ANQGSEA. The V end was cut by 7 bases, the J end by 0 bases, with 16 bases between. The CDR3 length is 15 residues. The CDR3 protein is CSAITGIPSNQPQHF. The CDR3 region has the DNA TGCAGCGCAATAACAGGAATCCCTAGCAATCAGCCCCAGCATTTT. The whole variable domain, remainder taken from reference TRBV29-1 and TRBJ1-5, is SAVISQKPSRDICQRGTSLTIQCQVDSQVTMMFWYRQQPGQSLTLIATANQGSEATYESGFVIDKFPISRPNLTFSTLTVSNMSPEDSSIYLCSAITGIPSNQPQHFGDGTRLSIL.

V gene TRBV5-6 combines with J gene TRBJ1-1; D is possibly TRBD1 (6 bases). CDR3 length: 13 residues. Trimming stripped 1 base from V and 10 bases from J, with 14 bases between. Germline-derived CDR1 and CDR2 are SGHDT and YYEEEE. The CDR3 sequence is CASSLQGYIGAFF. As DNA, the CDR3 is TGTGCCAGCAGCTTGCAGGGGTATATCGGAGCTTTCTTT.

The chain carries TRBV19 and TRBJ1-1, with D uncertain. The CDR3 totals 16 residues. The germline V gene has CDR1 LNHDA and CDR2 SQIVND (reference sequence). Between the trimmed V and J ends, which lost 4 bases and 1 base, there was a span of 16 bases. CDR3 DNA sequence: TGTGCCAGTAGTACCGTGAATGAGGCCCCGAACACTGAAGCTTTCTTT. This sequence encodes CASSTVNEAPNTEAFF. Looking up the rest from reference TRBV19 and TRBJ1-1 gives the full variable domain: DGGITQSPKYLFRKEGQNVTLSCEQNLNHDAMYWYRQDPGQGLRLIYYSQIVNDFQKGDIAEGYSVSREKKESFPLTVTSAQKNPTAFYLCASSTVNEAPNTEAFFGQGTRLTVV.

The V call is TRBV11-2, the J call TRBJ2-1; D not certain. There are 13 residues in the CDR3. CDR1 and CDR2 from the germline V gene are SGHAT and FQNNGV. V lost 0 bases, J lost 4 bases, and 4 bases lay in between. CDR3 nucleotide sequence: TGTGCCAGCAGCTTAGAGCGTTACAATGAGCAGTTCTTC. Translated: CASSLERYNEQFF.

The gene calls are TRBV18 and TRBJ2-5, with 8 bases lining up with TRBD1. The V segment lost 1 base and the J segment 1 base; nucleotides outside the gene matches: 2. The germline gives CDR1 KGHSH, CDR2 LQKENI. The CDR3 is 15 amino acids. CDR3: CASSPQGQGQETQYF. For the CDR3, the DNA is TGTGCCAGCTCACCACAAGGACAGGGCCAAGAGACCCAGTACTTC.